The source of this TCR beta chain is a study of cytomegalovirus exposure and HLA in healthy donors. Study findings and constraints: It was reported that the classifier diagnosed cytomegalovirus status with high specificity and sensitivity in both the original and validation cohorts.

Primers for the PCR totalled 60 Vbeta and 13 Jbeta. Only in-frame clones appear in the TCRdb table, and some are missing; sequencing was by immunoSEQ multiplex PCR. The sample consists of about 160,000 clones, about 79% of them appearing once. A word on this clone: The antigen remains unidentified.

This clonotype was sampled from a man over 45 in good health and CMV-seropositive. The sequencing input was PBMCs.

In DNA, the CDR3 is TGCGCCAGCAGCTTGATCCCAGGGGAACACTATGGCTACACCTTC. It encodes CASSLIPGEHYGYTF. The gene calls are TRBV5-1 and TRBJ1-2, with D possibly being TRBD1 (6 bases). The CDR3 has 15 residues. In germline, CDR1 is SGHRS, CDR2 YFSETQ. V was clipped by 1 base and J by 3 bases, with 13 bases between them.